This T cell receptor beta chain appears in the sequencing data of a study of cytomegalovirus exposure and HLA in healthy donors. The wider study: Findings of an earlier analysis included 90 million to 120 million unique TCR beta sequences from 190 million or so T cells. Study-level findings and limits: Follow-up analysis later connected one missense variant in DCLRE1C with trimming of TCR beta V- and J-genes.

Regarding this clone: The antigen is unknown.

This CDR3 has 16 amino acids. Germline CDR1 MGHRA, CDR2 YSYEKL. Trimming removed 3 bases from V and 7 bases from J; junction bases left unmatched: 8. The PCR made use of 60 Vbeta and 13 Jbeta primers. Sequencing used immunoSEQ multiplex PCR; TCRdb keeps in-frame clones, though not all of them. Of more than 110,000 clones in the sample, approximately 79% are singletons; the top ten hold over 1%. Material for sequencing was PBMCs. V and J are TRBV4-1 and TRBJ2-2, with TRBD1 matching over 10 bases. The receptor comes from a female donor in good health and CMV-seronegative. The CDR3 region is CASSHSGTGVIGELFF. The CDR3 nucleotides read TGCGCCAGCAGCCACTCCGGGACAGGGGTGATCGGGGAGCTGTTTTTT.